These 25 T cell receptor beta chains were all obtained from the same sample, sequenced in a study of technical replicates of blood from a few donors. Assay used: immunoSEQ multiplex PCR; TCRdb lists only in-frame clones, some missing. The sample carries tens of thousands of clones, 95% to 98% recorded once. The sequenced material came from T cells isolated from PBMCs. The origin of the receptors is a human donor in good health.

The rearrangement joins TRBV19 to TRBJ1-1; D unresolved. The CDR3 spans 13 residues. The V end was cut by 6 bases, the J end by 1 base, with 9 bases between. Germline V gives CDR1 LNHDA, CDR2 SQIVND (reference sequence). DNA for the CDR3: TGTGCCAGTAGCACAACAGAGAACACTGAAGCTTTCTTT. It specifies CASSTTENTEAFF.

The chain recombines TRBV29-1 with TRBJ2-3, with 8 nucleotides matching TRBD2. V gave up 8 bases and J gave up 4 bases; unmatched junction bases: 14. Looked up from germline, CDR1 is SQVTM and CDR2 is ANQGSEA. CDR3 length equals 15 residues. CDR3 sequence: CSSATFSGMADTQYF. The CDR3 nucleotides read TGCAGCTCCGCTACTTTTAGCGGGATGGCAGATACGCAGTATTTT.

This chain connects TRBV6-1 to TRBJ2-5, with D maybe TRBD1 (6 bases). Trimming removed 7 bases from V and 14 bases from J, with 23 bases in between. Germline CDR1 is MNHNS and CDR2 is SASEGT. This CDR3 region has 13 residues. For the CDR3, the DNA is TGTGCCAGCACCCCAGGGACAACTATCCCGGTTTACTTC. It translates to CASTPGTTIPVYF.

The V gene is TRBV9, the J gene TRBJ1-1; D might be TRBD1 (6 bases). V was cut by 3 bases and J by 4 bases, with 16 bases left in between. This CDR3 is built from 15 residues. Germline assignment: CDR1 SGDLS and CDR2 YYNGEE. The CDR3 loop reads CASSEGERSTTEAFF. The CDR3 bases are TGTGCCAGCAGCGAGGGGGAACGAAGTACCACTGAAGCTTTCTTT.

The chain recombines TRBV28 with TRBJ2-7; 7 positions match TRBD1. The trim removed 5 bases at V and 2 bases at J, leaving 9 bases unmatched. Germline V gene data show CDR1 as MDHEN and CDR2 as SYDVKM. The CDR3 contains 15 residues. The CDR3 region has the DNA TGTGCCAGCAGTGAGCCCCGGCAGGGGGCCTACGAGCAGTACTTC. Its protein is CASSEPRQGAYEQYF.

The rearrangement links TRBV29-1 to TRBJ2-5, with D unclear. Germline-derived CDR1 and CDR2 are SQVTM and ANQGSEA. V was cut by 8 bases and J by 3 bases, with 4 bases left in between. CDR3 length equals 9 residues. This chain's CDR3 is CSIEETQYF. The CDR3 coding sequence is TGCAGCATCGAAGAGACCCAGTACTTC. The full variable domain, with the rest looked up from reference TRBV29-1 and TRBJ2-5, is SAVISQKPSRDICQRGTSLTIQCQVDSQVTMMFWYRQQPGQSLTLIATANQGSEATYESGFVIDKFPISRPNLTFSTLTVSNMSPEDSSIYLCSIEETQYFGPGTRLLVL.

The chain recombines TRBV7-3 with TRBJ2-3; TRBD2 agrees at 10 bases. Germline V gene data show CDR1 as SGHTA and CDR2 as FQGTGA. CDR3 size: 14 residues. V gave up 2 bases and J gave up 6 bases; unmatched junction bases: 2. CDR3 DNA sequence: TGTGCCAGCAGCTTAGGAGCGGGAGGGGATACGCAGTATTTT. It specifies CASSLGAGGDTQYF.

The chain links TRBV11-3 to TRBJ1-1; possibly TRBD1 for D (5 bases). Trimming left V 0 bases short and J 10 bases short, with 18 bases between. CDR3 size: 15 residues. Per the germline V gene, CDR1 is SGHNT and CDR2 is YENEEA. CDR3 in DNA: TGTGCCAGCAGCTTAGATGGACCCCATCGGGGGTTAGCTTTCTTT. Amino acids: CASSLDGPHRGLAFF.

The chain combines TRBV5-1 with TRBJ1-2, with D perhaps matching TRBD1 (6 bases). Trimming removed 2 bases from V and 0 bases from J, with 11 bases in between. CDR1 is SGHRS and CDR2 is YFSETQ in the germline V gene. This CDR3 region has 15 residues. For the CDR3, the DNA is TGCGCCAGCAGCTTTTCTGGGGGCCCTAACTATGGCTACACCTTC. It codes for CASSFSGGPNYGYTF.

The gene calls are TRBV6-1 and TRBJ1-1; 11 bases are a match to TRBD1. CDR3 length equals 16 residues. The V gene's germline CDR1 is MNHNS and CDR2 SASEGT. Trimming at V came to 4 bases and at J to 3 bases, leaving 7 bases not matched to a gene. In DNA, the CDR3 is TGTGCCAGCAGTGGCTGGACAGGGGGCGCTTACACTGAAGCTTTCTTT. Amino acid sequence: CASSGWTGGAYTEAFF.

The chain carries TRBV7-8 and TRBJ1-1; D may be TRBD1 (5 bases). V was cut by 4 bases and J by 4 bases, with 10 bases left in between. This CDR3 has 13 amino acids. In germline, CDR1 is SGHVS, CDR2 FQNEAQ. The CDR3 nucleotides read TGTGCCAGCAGCTCGGGACTGCCCACTGAAGCTTTCTTT. This encodes CASSSGLPTEAFF.

This chain joins TRBV4-1 and TRBJ2-2; D remains ambiguous. Trimming shortened V by 4 bases and J by 7 bases, and 13 bases separated the two germline ends. Germline V CDR1 and CDR2: MGHRA, YSYEKL. This CDR3 spans 14 amino acids. CDR3 loop: CASSPQTTIGELFF. The CDR3 coding sequence is TGCGCCAGCAGCCCCCAAACTACCATCGGGGAGCTGTTTTTT.

The chain carries TRBV2 and TRBJ1-3; tentative D call: TRBD1 (6 bases). The CDR3 length is 15 residues. Trimming removed 3 bases at V and 1 base at J, with 10 bases between. Per the germline V gene, CDR1 is SNHLY and CDR2 is FYNNEI. Written as DNA, the CDR3 is TGTGCCAGCAGTGACAGGACAGCTTCTGGAAACACCATATATTTT. It codes for CASSDRTASGNTIYF.

The CDR3 reads CASNFQGGMNTEAFF. The DNA of the CDR3 is TGCGCCAGCAACTTCCAGGGGGGCATGAACACTGAAGCTTTCTTT. J is TRBJ1-1 and V is TRBV10-2, with 7 bases fitting TRBD1. The germline gives CDR1 WSHSY, CDR2 SAAADI. This CDR3 region has 15 residues. The junction had 8 bases not matched to a gene; V was cut back by 7 bases and J by 0 bases.

In nucleotides, the CDR3 is TGTGCCAGCAGTTACCAATGGACTAGCGGGAGCTACGAGCAGTACTTC. This encodes CASSYQWTSGSYEQYF. V and J are TRBV6-5 and TRBJ2-7; 13 bases line up with TRBD2. Trimming removed 2 bases from V and 3 bases from J; junction bases left unmatched: 4. Germline assignment: CDR1 MNHEY and CDR2 SVGAGI. This CDR3 has 16 amino acids.

This chain connects TRBV4-3 to TRBJ1-1, with D uncertain. Between the trimmed V and J ends, which lost 3 bases and 3 bases, there was a span of 23 bases. The CDR3 length is 18 residues. Germline V gene sequence: CDR1 LGHNA, CDR2 YSLEER. CDR3: CASSHIRTGEREDTEAFF. The CDR3 nucleotides read TGCGCCAGCAGCCACATCAGGACCGGGGAGCGTGAGGACACTGAAGCTTTCTTT.

The chain employs TRBV4-1 and TRBJ2-7; no firm D call. From germline, CDR1 is MGHRA and CDR2 YSYEKL. The CDR3 is made up of 14 amino acids. V dropped 0 bases and J dropped 1 base, with 7 bases sitting between them. The CDR3 spells CASSQEWASYEQYF. CDR3 in DNA: TGCGCCAGCAGCCAAGAATGGGCATCCTACGAGCAGTACTTC.

The chain uses TRBV29-1 and TRBJ2-7, with 9 bases that match TRBD1. V gave up 0 bases and J gave up 5 bases; unmatched junction bases: 5. Per germline, CDR1 SQVTM and CDR2 ANQGSEA. The CDR3 spans 14 residues. The CDR3 spells CSVEEGGQGHEQYF. The CDR3 DNA is TGCAGCGTTGAAGAGGGCGGACAGGGGCACGAGCAGTACTTC.

The chain uses TRBV6-5 and TRBJ2-3, with 8 bases aligning to TRBD1. Germline V gene lookup returns CDR1 MNHEY and CDR2 SVGAGI. V was clipped by 6 bases and J by 3 bases; unmatched bases: 5. CDR3 length: 14 amino acids. The CDR3 bases are TGTGCCAGCAGCCGCGGACAGGGAACAGATACGCAGTATTTT. Translation gives CASSRGQGTDTQYF.

This sequence joins TRBV7-9 and TRBJ2-7; D possibly corresponds to TRBD2 (7 bases). Trimming removed 2 bases at V and 4 bases at J, with 21 bases between. Germline CDR1 SEHNR, CDR2 FQNEAQ (reference sequence). This CDR3 is built from 17 residues. The CDR3 is CASSLPGDYLPIYEQYF. As DNA, the CDR3 is TGTGCCAGCAGCTTACCAGGGGACTACCTTCCCATTTACGAGCAGTACTTC.

This chain connects TRBV7-8 to TRBJ2-7, with D uncertain. The CDR3 sequence is 14 residues long. CDR1 is SGHVS and CDR2 is FQNEAQ in the germline V gene. The germline V and J ends were trimmed by 6 bases and 6 bases, with 18 bases remaining between them. DNA of the CDR3: TGTGCCAGCAGTTTATCCCACTCAAACTCCGAGCAGTACTTC. Amino acids: CASSLSHSNSEQYF.

CDR3 region: CASTGTSPGELFF. DNA of the CDR3: TGCGCCAGTACCGGGACTAGTCCCGGGGAGCTGTTTTTT. V usage is TRBV10-1 and J usage is TRBJ2-2; 8 nucleotides align to TRBD2. V lost 9 bases, J lost 6 bases, and 6 bases stayed unmatched. Per the germline V gene, CDR1 is WNHNN and CDR2 is SYGVQD (reference sequence). The CDR3 spans 13 residues.

The rearrangement uses TRBV27 and TRBJ2-1; TRBD2 aligns across 11 bases. The CDR3 covers 16 residues. With V trimmed by 10 bases and J by 3 bases, 11 bases remained unmatched. The V gene's germline CDR1 is MNHEY and CDR2 SMNVEV (reference sequence). CDR3 amino acids: CAISRGGTSGYNEQFF. For the CDR3, the DNA is TGTGCCATCTCTAGGGGTGGGACTAGCGGCTACAATGAGCAGTTCTTC.

V and J are TRBV6-5 and TRBJ2-5; 8 bases are a match to TRBD1. The germline V gene encodes CDR1 MNHEY and CDR2 SVGAGI. V gave up 6 bases and J gave up 5 bases; unmatched junction bases: 8. CDR3 size: 14 residues. The chain's CDR3 is CASSPTTGGETQYF. DNA of the CDR3: TGTGCCAGCAGCCCCACTACAGGGGGGGAGACCCAGTACTTC.

The chain is built from TRBV10-3 and TRBJ2-7, with D maybe TRBD2 (5 bases). This CDR3 spans 14 amino acids. Trimming pared 8 bases from V and 3 bases from J, leaving 17 bases between. CDR1 is ENHRY and CDR2 is SYGVKD in the germline V gene. The CDR3 is CAIRESGKVYEQYF. CDR3 DNA sequence: TGTGCCATCCGCGAGTCCGGGAAGGTCTACGAGCAGTACTTC.